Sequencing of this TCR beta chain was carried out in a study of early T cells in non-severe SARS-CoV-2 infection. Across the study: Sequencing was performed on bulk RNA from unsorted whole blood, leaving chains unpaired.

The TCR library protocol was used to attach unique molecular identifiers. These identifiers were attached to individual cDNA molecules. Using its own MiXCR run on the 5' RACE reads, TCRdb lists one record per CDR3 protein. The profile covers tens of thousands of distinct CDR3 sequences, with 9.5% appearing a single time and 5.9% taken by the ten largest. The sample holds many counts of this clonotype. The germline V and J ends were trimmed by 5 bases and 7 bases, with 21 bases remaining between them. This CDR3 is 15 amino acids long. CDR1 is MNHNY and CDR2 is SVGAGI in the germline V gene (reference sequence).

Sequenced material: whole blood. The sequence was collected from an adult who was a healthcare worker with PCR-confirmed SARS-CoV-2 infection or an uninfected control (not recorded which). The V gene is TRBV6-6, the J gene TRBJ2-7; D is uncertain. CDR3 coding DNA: TGTGCCAGCAGTCCTACGACTGGTTCCAATAGAGAGCAGTACTTC. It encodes CASSPTTGSNREQYF.